The 16 T cell receptor beta chains given below trace back to one sample, sequenced in a study of long-term antiretroviral therapy in people with HIV (dated by TCRdb to 2021 to 2024). The immunoSEQ hsTCRB v3.0 assay was used at survey level resolution for TRB variable region sequencing. Imported from immuneACCESS, the table was reduced by TCRdb to in-frame sequences with V and J called. These copies leave out some clones; in studies compared against another copy, an unresolved V gene accounts for under half, and the cause of the remainder is not known. The sample profile shows more than 25,000 clones; 95% to 98% of them were found once. Under 2.5% of the sample belongs to the ten largest clones. This sample comprised unsorted PBMCs, obtained 7.6 years after starting antiretroviral therapy. These receptors came from a man younger than 45 with HIV.

The chain is built from TRBV6-5 and TRBJ2-5; 9 positions agree with TRBD1. Judging by the DNA end, TRBJ2-7 fits better; the J call may be wrong. The CDR3 has 14 residues. The V gene's germline CDR1 is MNHEY and CDR2 SVGAGI. CDR3 amino acids: CASSYGTGTYEQYF. In nucleotides, the CDR3 is TGTGCCAGCAGTTACGGGACAGGGACCTACGAGCAGTACTTC.

Note on this clone: Other DNA sequences of this sample code for an identical CDR3. The chain uses TRBV6-5 and TRBJ1-1, with TRBD1 matching 8 bases. There are 12 residues in the CDR3. Germline CDR1 MNHEY, CDR2 SVGAGI. After removal of 6 bases from V and 6 bases from J, the junction contained 3 bases not matched to a gene. The CDR3 coding sequence is TGTGCCAGCAGGTCGACAGGGGCTGAAGCTTTCTTT. It translates to CASRSTGAEAFF.

The chain links TRBV7-3 to TRBJ2-7; D is undetermined. The V end was cut by 2 bases, the J end by 9 bases, with 14 bases between. Germline V lookup: CDR1 SGHTA, CDR2 FQGTGA. This CDR3 contains 13 residues. The DNA of the CDR3 is TGTGCCAGCAGCTTAGATCCTTCGGGCGGGCAGTACTTC. It yields the protein CASSLDPSGGQYF.

This clone is a singleton in its sample. The chain carries TRBV5-5 and TRBJ1-1; no reliable D call. This CDR3 comprises 14 residues. V lost 0 bases and J lost 5, with 11 bases in between. In germline, CDR1 is SGHKS, CDR2 YYEKEE (reference sequence). The CDR3 DNA is TGTGCCAGCAGCTTGGTTAACGGCAGAACTGAAGCTTTCTTT. Translation gives CASSLVNGRTEAFF.

The gene calls are TRBV4-2 and TRBJ2-2; 8 positions agree with TRBD1. CDR3 length: 16 amino acids. V was clipped by 2 bases and J by 6 bases; unmatched bases: 8. The germline gives CDR1 LGHNA, CDR2 YNFKEQ. The CDR3 sequence is CASSQLPGGAPGELFF. CDR3 nucleotide sequence: TGTGCCAGCAGCCAACTACCAGGGGGCGCCCCCGGGGAGCTGTTTTTT.

The V gene is TRBV27, the J gene TRBJ2-7, with D maybe TRBD1 (6 bases). This CDR3 spans 14 amino acids. V lost 3 bases to trimming and J lost 2 bases, with 11 bases between them. In germline, CDR1 is MNHEY, CDR2 SMNVEV (reference sequence). CDR3 in amino acids: CASSLSQGPYEQYF. The CDR3 DNA is TGTGCCAGCAGTTTGTCGCAGGGGCCCTACGAGCAGTACTTC.

V gene TRBV15 combines with J gene TRBJ1-2; 8 bases match TRBD1. CDR1 and CDR2 (germline): LNHNV, YYDKDF (reference sequence). The V and J ends lost 1 base and 5 bases, in that order; junction bases with no gene match: 0. The CDR3 length is 13 residues. The CDR3 region has the DNA TGTGCCACCAGCAGAGGACAGGGGTATGGCTACACCTTC. Translating it yields CATSRGQGYGYTF.

The chain is built from TRBV10-3 and TRBJ2-7, with no clear D. CDR3 length: 12 amino acids. V gave up 2 bases and J gave up 4 bases, with 6 bases separating them. Germline CDR1 and CDR2: ENHRY and SYGVKD. CDR3 sequence reads: CAISEALYEQYF. The CDR3 bases are TGTGCCATCAGTGAGGCTCTTTACGAGCAGTACTTC.

The gene calls are TRBV10-3 and TRBJ1-1, with D unresolved. V was shortened by 3 bases and J by 1 base, with 15 bases between the two germline ends. Looked up from germline, CDR1 is ENHRY and CDR2 is SYGVKD. The CDR3 runs to 16 residues. Here the CDR3 reads CAISDVLGRTNTEAFF. Written as DNA, the CDR3 is TGTGCCATCAGTGATGTCCTGGGCAGGACGAACACTGAAGCTTTCTTT.

This clone was counted a single time. J is TRBJ1-4 and V is TRBV7-2, with D uncertain. The CDR3 has 14 residues. Deletions cut 1 base from V and 12 bases from J, with 15 bases between. Germline V gene data show CDR1 as SGHTA and CDR2 as FQGNSA. The CDR3, as DNA: TGTGCCAGCAGCTTAGGGCAGCCGCTTAATGAACTGTTTTTT. Protein product: CASSLGQPLNELFF.

CDR3 in amino acids: CASSQSAEGLGTEAFF. In DNA, the CDR3 is TGTGCCAGCAGCCAATCGGCCGAGGGTTTGGGCACTGAAGCTTTCTTT. This chain joins TRBV4-2 and TRBJ1-1, with unresolved D. The length of the CDR3 is 16 residues. With 2 bases removed from V and 4 bases from J, the gap between germline ends came to 17 bases. Germline CDR1 reads LGHNA; CDR2 reads YNFKEQ.

V and J are TRBV27 and TRBJ1-1; D perhaps matches TRBD1 (5 bases). V lost 0 bases and J lost 0, with 14 bases in between. The CDR3 loop spans 17 amino acids. Germline CDR1 reads MNHEY; CDR2 reads SMNVEV (reference sequence). CDR3 coding DNA: TGTGCCAGCAGTTTATCGGGCTTAGGAGGGGTGAACACTGAAGCTTTCTTT. Amino acid sequence: CASSLSGLGGVNTEAFF.

The chain employs TRBV7-8 and TRBJ2-1; the D call may be TRBD1 or TRBD2 (5 bases each). This CDR3 spans 13 amino acids. The V gene's germline CDR1 is SGHVS and CDR2 FQNEAQ. V was trimmed by 4 bases and J by 7 bases, leaving 11 bases between them. The CDR3 DNA reads as TGTGCCAGCAGCTCAGGGACGGAGAATGAGCAGTTCTTC. Residues: CASSSGTENEQFF.

The chain employs TRBV9 and TRBJ1-3; D is undetermined. The germline CDR1 and CDR2 sequences are SGDLS and YYNGEE. CDR3 length: 16 residues. Trimming shortened V by 0 bases and J by 2 bases, and 12 bases separated the two germline ends. Here the CDR3 DNA reads TGTGCCAGCAGCGTAGGTAATGTAGCTGCTGGAAACACCATATATTTT. This sequence encodes CASSVGNVAAGNTIYF.

V is TRBV7-3 and J is TRBJ2-2; D is perhaps TRBD1 or TRBD2 (5 bases each). Trimming removed 2 bases from V and 2 bases from J, with 9 bases in between. Per the germline V gene, CDR1 is SGHTA and CDR2 is FQGTGA. The CDR3 spans 15 residues. Written as DNA, the CDR3 is TGTGCCAGCAGCTTATGGGGGATCAACACCGGGGAGCTGTTTTTT. This encodes CASSLWGINTGELFF.

The rearrangement joins TRBV9 to TRBJ1-3; 7 bases are a match to TRBD1. This CDR3 has 15 residues. Germline V gene sequence: CDR1 SGDLS, CDR2 YYNGEE. V gave up 1 base and J gave up 2 bases; unmatched junction bases: 3. The CDR3 spells CASSVQGGPGNTIYF. In DNA form, the CDR3 reads TGTGCCAGCAGCGTACAGGGGGGACCTGGAAACACCATATATTTT.